This TCR beta chain appears in the sequencing data of a study of cytomegalovirus exposure and HLA in healthy donors. The PCR used 60 Vbeta and 13 Jbeta primers. Method: immunoSEQ multiplex PCR; TCRdb's copy keeps in-frame clones and lacks some. The table lists roughly 73,000 clones, about 88% of them singletons. This CDR3 is built from 15 residues. Germline lookup yields CDR1 SGHDN and CDR2 FVKESK. The V end was cut by 1 base, the J end by 2 bases, with 12 bases between. The sample comprised PBMCs. The clonotype originates from a woman in her forties or fifties in good health and CMV-seronegative. This chain links TRBV14 with TRBJ2-7, with D unresolved. CDR3 in amino acids: CASSQVGLLTYEQYF. Written as DNA, the CDR3 is TGTGCCAGCAGCCAAGTTGGGCTTTTAACCTACGAGCAGTACTTC. Drawing the rest from reference TRBV14 and TRBJ2-7, the complete variable domain is EAGVTQFPSHSVIEKGQTVTLRCDPISGHDNLYWYRRVMGKEIKFLLHFVKESKQDESGMPNNRFLAERTGGTYSTLKVQPAELEDSGVYFCASSQVGLLTYEQYFGPGTRLTVT.